The rows below give T cell receptor beta chains drawn from one sample of a study of cytomegalovirus exposure and HLA in healthy donors. Here immunoSEQ multiplex PCR was the method, and the copy in TCRdb shows in-frame clones only, minus some. Of some 120,000 clones in the sample, 77% were seen once. Sample: PBMCs. Source of these receptors: a human donor in good health. The CDR3 runs from the conserved cysteine through the conserved F or W. D genes are given only for firm matches. Not all rows give a size; the values are once, few, many and, for expanded clones, a class.

- | TRBJ1-1 | - | TRBV4-1 | TGCGCCAGCAGCGGACGCGACAGCGCGACTGAAGCTTTCTTT | CASSGRDSATEAFF
- | TRBJ2-7 | - | TRBV10-2 | TGCGCCAGCAGTGAGCGCAGGGCCCCCGACGAGCAGTACTTC | CASSERRAPDEQYF
few | TRBJ2-1 | - | TRBV15 | TGTGCCACCAGCAGAGATCTAGGCAGGGGCTACAATGAGCAGTTCTTC | CATSRDLGRGYNEQFF
- | TRBJ2-1 | - | TRBV4-1 | TGCGCCAGCAGCCTCCCGGCGGGGAGTGGGAATGAGCAGTTCTTC | CASSLPAGSGNEQFF
- | TRBJ2-5 | TRBD1 | TRBV29-1 | TGCAGCGCCGTGGGACAGGGGGCAGGAGAGACCCAGTACTTC | CSAVGQGAGETQYF
- | TRBJ1-6 | - | TRBV6-1 | TGTGCCAGCAACCTGGACAGTAACCATAATTCACCCCTCCACTTT | CASNLDSNHNSPLHF
once | TRBJ2-7 | - | TRBV7-8 | TGTGCCAGCAGCTTTATCGGACAGTCGGGGGGTTCCTACGAGCAGTACTTC | CASSFIGQSGGSYEQYF
- | TRBJ1-5 | TRBD1 | TRBV28 | TGTGCCAGCACATCGTTGGGGACAGGGGGAGATCAGCCCCAGCATTTT | CASTSLGTGGDQPQHF
medium-sized | TRBJ2-7 | - | TRBV10-2 | TGCGCCAGCAGTGAAGCTTGGGGGCAGCAGTACTTC | CASSEAWGQQYF
- | TRBJ2-7 | - | TRBV6-5 | TGTGCCAGCAGTTACAACGGGATTGAGCAGTACTTC | CASSYNGIEQYF
- | TRBJ1-5 | TRBD1 | TRBV7-9 | TGTGCCAGCAGCTCGGGACAGGGGAACAATCAGCCCCAGCATTTT | CASSSGQGNNQPQHF
- | TRBJ1-1 | - | TRBV6-6 | TGTGCCAGCAGTTACTTAGCCGGGATGAACACTGAAGCTTTCTTT | CASSYLAGMNTEAFF
- | TRBJ2-7 | TRBD2 | TRBV30 | TGTGCCTGGAATCCCGGGACTAGCGGGAGCGAGCAGTACTTC | CAWNPGTSGSEQYF
- | TRBJ2-7 | - | TRBV9 | TGTGCCAGCACCCCACACCAGGACACCTCCTACGAGCAGTACTTC | CASTPHQDTSYEQYF